This T cell receptor beta chain was identified in a study of blood T cell repertoires in COVID-19. As for the study in general: PBMCs, B-cell-depleted T cells, or T cells were the source of the cDNA or gDNA that made up the material.

Generated by immunoSEQ multiplex PCR, the TCRdb table keeps only in-frame clones and is missing some. Here the sample spans some 300,000 clones, around 90% being singletons. V gave up 4 bases and J gave up 4 bases; unmatched junction bases: 6. The CDR3 length is 15 residues. The V gene's germline CDR1 is MNHEY and CDR2 SVGAGI. The sequenced sample consisted of peripheral blood. The gene calls are TRBV6-5 and TRBJ2-3; 9 bases are shared with TRBD1. This TCR came from a man between 18 and 35 years old with active or convalescent COVID-19. The CDR3 DNA follows: TGTGCCAGCAGTTGGACAGGGGAAGGAGCAGATACGCAGTATTTT. It yields the protein CASSWTGEGADTQYF.